This T cell receptor (beta chain) was sequenced during a study of shared clonotypes between healthy human individuals. This table comes from immunoSEQ multiplex PCR, and its TCRdb copy is limited to in-frame clones, with some not included. The table records a few million clones, more than 80% of them present only once. Donation came from healthy HIV-negative adults that had no recent acute infections or vaccinations. The CDR3 loop spans 13 amino acids. J gave up 3 bases and V 6 bases, and 2 bases lay outside the gene matches. Germline assignment: CDR1 SGHTA and CDR2 FQGNSA. The receptor was isolated from a young man in good health. The genes are TRBV7-2 and TRBJ1-5; 7 bases are a match to TRBD1. The specimen sequenced was naive CD4+ T cells sorted from blood. Regarding subset: CD45RA+ positively selected. CDR3 residues: CASSGQVNQPQHF. CDR3 in DNA: TGTGCCAGCAGTGGACAGGTCAATCAGCCCCAGCATTTT.